Listed below are T cell receptor beta chains from one sample, sequenced in a study of CD8 T cells in Susac syndrome. TCRdb reprocessed the immunoSEQ multiplex PCR reads via MiXCR and lists one record per CDR3 protein. The table shows around 110,000 distinct CDR3 sequences, with approximately 94% occurring only once. The source material was CD8+ T cells from PBMCs. Source of these receptors: a human donor with Susac syndrome. Both conserved end residues are part of each CDR3. A D gene is named only where the DNA matches it firmly. Not every row has a clone size; where given, it reads once, few, many or a size class.

j_gene: TRBJ1-3; len: 15; v_gene: TRBV19; abundance: few; d_gene: .; CDR3nt: TGTGCCAGTAGTATAGATTTCGACTCTGGAAACACCATATATTTT; CDR3aa: CASSIDFDSGNTIYF
j_gene: TRBJ2-7; len: 13; v_gene: TRBV9; abundance: .; d_gene: TRBD2; CDR3nt: TGTGCCAGCAGCGGGGCTAGCGGCTACGAGCAGTACTTC; CDR3aa: CASSGASGYEQYF
j_gene: TRBJ1-1; len: 13; v_gene: TRBV5-1; abundance: .; d_gene: .; CDR3nt: TGCGCCAGCACGGGGCAAACGAACACTGAAGCTTTCTTT; CDR3aa: CASTGQTNTEAFF
j_gene: TRBJ2-7; len: 14; v_gene: TRBV7-6; abundance: .; d_gene: TRBD2; CDR3nt: TGTGCCAGCAGCTTAGGCGGGGGGTATGACGAGCAGTACTTC; CDR3aa: CASSLGGGYDEQYF
j_gene: TRBJ2-7; len: 12; v_gene: TRBV20-1; abundance: .; d_gene: .; CDR3nt: TGCAGTGCCTCCCAAGGTGACCTCGAGCAGTACTTC; CDR3aa: CSASQGDLEQYF
j_gene: TRBJ2-3; len: 17; v_gene: TRBV7-2; abundance: .; d_gene: TRBD2; CDR3nt: TGTGCCAGCAGCTTAGCACTAGCGGGGGGACTCACAGATACGCAGTATTTT; CDR3aa: CASSLALAGGLTDTQYF
j_gene: TRBJ1-5; len: 14; v_gene: TRBV20-1; abundance: .; d_gene: .; CDR3nt: TGCAGTGCTAGAGAGACAAAAGACAATCAGCCCCAGCATTTT; CDR3aa: CSARETKDNQPQHF
j_gene: TRBJ2-7; len: 12; v_gene: TRBV9; abundance: once; d_gene: .; CDR3nt: TGTGCCAGCAGCATCAGGGGAGGCGAGCAGTACTTC; CDR3aa: CASSIRGGEQYF
j_gene: TRBJ2-1; len: 14; v_gene: TRBV20-1; abundance: .; d_gene: TRBD2; CDR3nt: TGCAGTGCCCAAAGCGGGGGCCGATACAATGAGCAGTTCTTC; CDR3aa: CSAQSGGRYNEQFF
j_gene: TRBJ2-3; len: 15; v_gene: TRBV14; abundance: .; d_gene: .; CDR3nt: TGTGCCAGCAGCCCCCGTGGTGGCTTCACAGATACGCAGTATTTT; CDR3aa: CASSPRGGFTDTQYF
j_gene: TRBJ2-1; len: 15; v_gene: TRBV5-1; abundance: .; d_gene: TRBD2; CDR3nt: TGCGCCAGCAGCTTGGAAACTAGCGGGGGGTTTGAGCAGTTCTTC; CDR3aa: CASSLETSGGFEQFF
j_gene: TRBJ1-2; len: 10; v_gene: TRBV20-1; abundance: once; d_gene: .; CDR3nt: TGCAGTGCCTCCGGGGATGGCTACACCTTC; CDR3aa: CSASGDGYTF
j_gene: TRBJ2-1; len: 15; v_gene: TRBV2; abundance: .; d_gene: TRBD1; CDR3nt: TGTGCCAGCAGTCTGACAGGGGGCGACTACAATGAGCAGTTCTTC; CDR3aa: CASSLTGGDYNEQFF
j_gene: TRBJ1-4; len: 12; v_gene: TRBV27; abundance: .; d_gene: .; CDR3nt: TGTGCCAGCGGACTAACTAATGAAAAACTGTTTTTT; CDR3aa: CASGLTNEKLFF
j_gene: TRBJ2-3; len: 15; v_gene: TRBV3-1; abundance: .; d_gene: TRBD2; CDR3nt: TGTGCCAGCAGCCCGGGACTAGGTCCCCAGGATACGCAGTATTTT; CDR3aa: CASSPGLGPQDTQYF
j_gene: TRBJ2-4; len: 19; v_gene: TRBV15; abundance: .; d_gene: .; CDR3nt: TGTGCCACCAGCAGAGGAAGATCTGGCGACAGGTCGGTCAAAAACATTCAGTACTTC; CDR3aa: CATSRGRSGDRSVKNIQYF
j_gene: TRBJ2-6; len: 15; v_gene: TRBV13; abundance: .; d_gene: .; CDR3nt: TGTGCCAGCAGCTTCGGGGTCTCTGGGGCCAACGTCCTGACTTTC; CDR3aa: CASSFGVSGANVLTF
j_gene: TRBJ2-7; len: 12; v_gene: TRBV12-3/TRBV12-4; abundance: .; d_gene: .; CDR3nt: TGTGCCAGCAGTTTCACCTCCTACGAGCAGTACTTC; CDR3aa: CASSFTSYEQYF
j_gene: TRBJ2-7; len: 12; v_gene: TRBV20-1; abundance: .; d_gene: .; CDR3nt: TGCAGTGCTAGAGAGGGGCAGGGTGAGCAGTACTTC; CDR3aa: CSAREGQGEQYF
j_gene: TRBJ2-2; len: 16; v_gene: TRBV9; abundance: .; d_gene: TRBD1; CDR3nt: TGTGCCAGCAGCGTAGACTCCCGACAGGGACCCGGGGAGCTGTTTTTT; CDR3aa: CASSVDSRQGPGELFF
j_gene: TRBJ2-1; len: 13; v_gene: TRBV5-6; abundance: .; d_gene: .; CDR3nt: TGTGCCAGCAGCTTGGAGGGAAACAATGAGCAGTTCTTC; CDR3aa: CASSLEGNNEQFF
j_gene: TRBJ1-2; len: 15; v_gene: TRBV6-5; abundance: .; d_gene: .; CDR3nt: TGTGCCAGCAGTTACTCTGAGACAGGACCTTATGGCTACACCTTC; CDR3aa: CASSYSETGPYGYTF
j_gene: TRBJ2-3; len: 17; v_gene: TRBV27; abundance: .; d_gene: TRBD2; CDR3nt: TGTGCCAGTGCCCCTAGCGGGGGGGGATTTGGCACAGATACGCAGTATTTT; CDR3aa: CASAPSGGGFGTDTQYF
j_gene: TRBJ1-5; len: 13; v_gene: TRBV4-3; abundance: .; d_gene: .; CDR3nt: TGCGCCAGCAGCCCTAGGTTAGGCCAGCCCCAGCATTTT; CDR3aa: CASSPRLGQPQHF
j_gene: TRBJ2-5; len: 13; v_gene: TRBV25-1; abundance: .; d_gene: .; CDR3nt: TGTGCCAGCAGTGACACATACCAAGAGACCCAGTACTTC; CDR3aa: CASSDTYQETQYF
j_gene: TRBJ2-3; len: 15; v_gene: TRBV14; abundance: .; d_gene: TRBD1; CDR3nt: TGTGCCAGCAGCCGCCGGGACAGTCCGGGGGATACGCAGTATTTT; CDR3aa: CASSRRDSPGDTQYF
j_gene: TRBJ2-1; len: 14; v_gene: TRBV19; abundance: .; d_gene: .; CDR3nt: TGTGCCAGTAGTACGTCGCTAGTTATCCATGAGCAGTTCTTC; CDR3aa: CASSTSLVIHEQFF
j_gene: TRBJ1-5; len: 16; v_gene: TRBV20-1; abundance: .; d_gene: .; CDR3nt: TGCAGTGCTAGAGCAGACCTGACGGATAGCAATCAGCCCCAGCATTTT; CDR3aa: CSARADLTDSNQPQHF
j_gene: TRBJ2-3; len: 16; v_gene: TRBV5-6; abundance: .; d_gene: TRBD2; CDR3nt: TGTGCCAGCAGCTTGGTAGGCAGCGGGGGCACAGATACGCAGTATTTT; CDR3aa: CASSLVGSGGTDTQYF
j_gene: TRBJ2-1; len: 12; v_gene: TRBV5-1; abundance: .; d_gene: .; CDR3nt: TGCGCCAGCAGCTTGCCCGGGAATGAGCAGTTCTTC; CDR3aa: CASSLPGNEQFF
j_gene: TRBJ2-7; len: 15; v_gene: TRBV7-3; abundance: .; d_gene: .; CDR3nt: TGTGCCAGCAGCTTGTCCCCGGGGGCGAGCTACGAGCAGTACTTC; CDR3aa: CASSLSPGASYEQYF
j_gene: TRBJ2-3; len: 15; v_gene: TRBV6-5; abundance: .; d_gene: TRBD2; CDR3nt: TGTGCCAGCAGTTACTCGACGGGAGGCCGGGATACGCAGTATTTT; CDR3aa: CASSYSTGGRDTQYF
j_gene: TRBJ1-2; len: 15; v_gene: TRBV9; abundance: .; d_gene: TRBD1; CDR3nt: TGTGCCAGCAGCGTAGAGGGGGGACAGGGGTATGGCTACACCTTC; CDR3aa: CASSVEGGQGYGYTF
j_gene: TRBJ1-6; len: 14; v_gene: TRBV14; abundance: .; d_gene: .; CDR3nt: TGTGCCAGCAGCCATTGGAGCGGAGATTCACCCCTCCACTTT; CDR3aa: CASSHWSGDSPLHF
j_gene: TRBJ2-2; len: 15; v_gene: TRBV4-1; abundance: once; d_gene: .; CDR3nt: TGCGCCAGCAGCCAAGAGGGGGTACTCACCGGGGAGCTGTTTTTT; CDR3aa: CASSQEGVLTGELFF
j_gene: TRBJ2-3; len: 14; v_gene: TRBV9; abundance: .; d_gene: TRBD2; CDR3nt: TGTGCCAGCAGCCTAGCGGGGGGGAAGGGTACGCAGTATTTT; CDR3aa: CASSLAGGKGTQYF
j_gene: TRBJ1-1; len: 15; v_gene: TRBV5-1; abundance: .; d_gene: TRBD1; CDR3nt: TGCGCCAGCAGCTGGACAGGGGAAAAGAACACTGAAGCTTTCTTT; CDR3aa: CASSWTGEKNTEAFF
j_gene: TRBJ1-5; len: 15; v_gene: TRBV7-9; abundance: .; d_gene: TRBD1; CDR3nt: TGTGCCAGCAGCCCCGGGACAGCTAGCAATCAGCCCCAGCATTTT; CDR3aa: CASSPGTASNQPQHF
j_gene: TRBJ1-1; len: 17; v_gene: TRBV5-4; abundance: once; d_gene: .; CDR3nt: TGTGCCAGCAGCTTGAACACAGGACCAGTCATGAACACTGAAGCTTTCTTT; CDR3aa: CASSLNTGPVMNTEAFF
j_gene: TRBJ2-7; len: 13; v_gene: TRBV29-1; abundance: .; d_gene: .; CDR3nt: TGCAGCGCCGCCGGTGGCAGTCGACGCGAGCAGTACTTC; CDR3aa: CSAAGGSRREQYF
j_gene: TRBJ2-5; len: 14; v_gene: TRBV9; abundance: .; d_gene: .; CDR3nt: TGTGCCAGCAGCGCACCGGACTTGCAAGAGACCCAGTACTTC; CDR3aa: CASSAPDLQETQYF
j_gene: TRBJ2-1; len: 18; v_gene: TRBV4-3; abundance: .; d_gene: .; CDR3nt: TGCGCCAGCAGCCCAGAAAAGGGGGGCCAAACCATCTACAATGAGCAGTTCTTC; CDR3aa: CASSPEKGGQTIYNEQFF
j_gene: TRBJ2-1; len: 13; v_gene: TRBV11-2; abundance: .; d_gene: .; CDR3nt: TGTGCCAGCACCCCTCCAAACGACAATGAGCAGTTCTTC; CDR3aa: CASTPPNDNEQFF
j_gene: TRBJ2-7; len: 13; v_gene: TRBV20-1; abundance: few; d_gene: TRBD2; CDR3nt: TGCAGTGCTAGGACTAGCGGGGGCTACGAGCAGTACTTC; CDR3aa: CSARTSGGYEQYF
j_gene: TRBJ2-5; len: 16; v_gene: TRBV6-5; abundance: .; d_gene: TRBD2; CDR3nt: TGTGCCAGCAGTTACTCGACAGCGGGGGGCCGAGAGACCCAGTACTTC; CDR3aa: CASSYSTAGGRETQYF
j_gene: TRBJ2-2; len: 14; v_gene: TRBV20-1; abundance: .; d_gene: .; CDR3nt: TGCAGTGCCTCCGCCGGACTAGGGGGCGGGGAGCTGTTTTTT; CDR3aa: CSASAGLGGGELFF
j_gene: TRBJ2-2; len: 13; v_gene: TRBV28; abundance: .; d_gene: .; CDR3nt: TGTGCCAGCAGTTTCCGGGTGACCGGGGAGCTGTTTTTT; CDR3aa: CASSFRVTGELFF
j_gene: TRBJ1-1; len: 14; v_gene: TRBV6-2/TRBV6-3; abundance: .; d_gene: .; CDR3nt: TGTGCCAGCAGTTCTGTACAGTCGAACACTGAAGCTTTCTTT; CDR3aa: CASSSVQSNTEAFF
j_gene: TRBJ2-4; len: 12; v_gene: TRBV2; abundance: .; d_gene: .; CDR3nt: TGTGCCAGCAGTGAAACTGTCGCCCAGGGGTACTTC; CDR3aa: CASSETVAQGYF
j_gene: TRBJ2-1; len: 13; v_gene: TRBV9; abundance: once; d_gene: .; CDR3nt: TGTGCCAGCAGCGGAGGTACGGACAATGAGCAGTTCTTC; CDR3aa: CASSGGTDNEQFF
j_gene: TRBJ1-1; len: 16; v_gene: TRBV6-5; abundance: .; d_gene: TRBD1; CDR3nt: TGTGCCAGCAGTTACTCTTGGCAGGGGGGAAGTACTGAAGCTTTCTTT; CDR3aa: CASSYSWQGGSTEAFF
j_gene: TRBJ1-2; len: 16; v_gene: TRBV16; abundance: once; d_gene: TRBD1; CDR3nt: TGTGCCAGCAGCCACAATCAGCAGGGGGCGCAACGGGGCTACACCTTC; CDR3aa: CASSHNQQGAQRGYTF
j_gene: TRBJ2-3; len: 14; v_gene: TRBV6-5; abundance: .; d_gene: .; CDR3nt: TGTGCCAGCAGCCCCTACAGGGGCACAGATACGCAGTATTTT; CDR3aa: CASSPYRGTDTQYF